A selection of T cell receptor beta chains follows, all from one sample in a study of T-cell reconstitution after alpha-beta-depleted transplantation in children. In TCRdb, the PCR reads were re-called with MiXCR into one record per CDR3 protein. The sample holds about 480,000 distinct CDR3 sequences, about an eighth seen once. The sample here was PBMCs from the stem cell graft donor, taken from the stem cell graft. These receptors were obtained from a human donor who donated a stem cell graft to a child with combined immunodeficiency. CDR3s include the opening cysteine and the closing phenylalanine or tryptophan. The D gene is left open where the match is weak. Size tells how often a clone was seen (once, few, many) or the class of an expanded clone, and some rows leave it out.

clone_size	v_call	j_call	d_call	cdr3_aa	cdr3_nt
-	TRBV28	TRBJ2-3	TRBD1	CASSFGTGGTDTQYF	TGTGCCAGCAGTTTCGGGACAGGGGGCACAGATACGCAGTATTTT
few	TRBV20-1	TRBJ2-5	TRBD2	CSARDFRGGGRFGETQYF	TGCAGTGCTAGAGATTTTCGGGGCGGGGGGAGGTTTGGAGAGACCCAGTACTTC
-	TRBV2	TRBJ2-5	-	CASSSRTGRQETQYF	TGTGCCAGCAGTTCCCGGACGGGCCGCCAAGAGACCCAGTACTTC
many	TRBV7-2	TRBJ2-3	TRBD2	CASSPREGQDTQYF	TGTGCCAGCAGCCCACGGGAGGGCCAAGATACGCAGTATTTT
many	TRBV20-1	TRBJ2-3	-	CSFWYNAGDTQYF	TGCAGTTTCTGGTACAACGCAGGAGATACGCAGTATTTT
-	TRBV4-3	TRBJ2-6	-	CASSQVVRISGANVLTF	TGCGCCAGCAGCCAAGTGGTGCGGATCTCTGGGGCCAACGTCCTGACTTTC
few	TRBV12-3/TRBV12-4	TRBJ2-5	-	CASANGGGHETQYF	TGTGCCAGCGCCAACGGTGGGGGGCATGAGACCCAGTACTTC
many	TRBV12-3/TRBV12-4	TRBJ2-3	-	CASGHSPDTQYF	TGTGCCAGCGGCCATTCGCCAGATACGCAGTATTTT
many	TRBV3-1	TRBJ1-4	TRBD1	CASSQGFTGTGLEKLFF	TGTGCCAGCAGCCAAGGTTTTACCGGGACAGGGCTAGAAAAACTGTTTTTT
many	TRBV12-3/TRBV12-4	TRBJ2-7	-	CASSLGGEQYF	TGTGCCAGCAGTTTGGGCGGCGAGCAGTACTTC
few	TRBV12-3/TRBV12-4	TRBJ1-5	-	CASSPPGLGESQPQHF	TGTGCCAGCAGTCCCCCCGGACTAGGGGAGAGTCAGCCCCAGCATTTT
-	TRBV6-2/TRBV6-3	TRBJ1-5	-	CASSLRVGPYTNQPQHF	TGTGCCAGCAGCCTTAGAGTGGGGCCTTATACCAATCAGCCCCAGCATTTT
few	TRBV30	TRBJ2-1	-	CAWGEGVEQFF	TGTGCCTGGGGCGAGGGGGTCGAGCAGTTCTTC
-	TRBV7-2	TRBJ2-7	TRBD1	CASSGTGTGIYEQYF	TGTGCCAGCAGCGGTACCGGGACAGGGATCTACGAGCAGTACTTC
many	TRBV29-1	TRBJ2-2	TRBD1	CSVVRDRDTGELFF	TGCAGCGTTGTTAGGGACAGGGACACCGGGGAGCTGTTTTTT
few	TRBV27	TRBJ2-3	-	CASTPRRGTDTQYF	TGTGCCAGCACCCCAAGGAGGGGTACAGATACGCAGTATTTT
many	TRBV20-1	TRBJ2-1	-	CSSASYNEQFF	TGCAGTTCTGCTTCCTACAATGAGCAGTTCTTC
-	TRBV7-2	TRBJ2-1	-	CASSPSRRSSYNEQFF	TGTGCCAGCAGCCCCTCGAGGCGGAGCTCCTACAATGAGCAGTTCTTC
few	TRBV5-1	TRBJ2-7	-	CASSASNRVGGYEQYF	TGCGCCAGCAGCGCGTCCAACAGGGTAGGAGGGTACGAGCAGTACTTC
few	TRBV5-1	TRBJ2-7	-	CASSQQAGQVSYEQYF	TGCGCCAGCAGCCAACAGGCTGGGCAGGTCTCCTACGAGCAGTACTTC
-	TRBV12-3/TRBV12-4	TRBJ2-3	-	CASSFGGGGADTQYF	TGTGCCAGCAGTTTCGGAGGGGGCGGGGCAGATACGCAGTATTTT
few	TRBV3-1	TRBJ2-5	-	CASSQDPWKETQYF	TGTGCCAGCAGCCAAGACCCCTGGAAAGAGACCCAGTACTTC
few	TRBV7-2	TRBJ1-3	-	CASSLVSVRISGNTIYF	TGTGCCAGCAGCTTAGTTTCCGTCCGGATCTCTGGAAACACCATATATTTT
once	TRBV5-1	TRBJ2-1	TRBD1	CASSWTGPSLNEQFF	TGCGCCAGCAGCTGGACAGGGCCATCCCTCAATGAGCAGTTCTTC
few	TRBV30	TRBJ2-7	TRBD1	CAWSPPGQGAYEQYF	TGTGCCTGGAGTCCCCCCGGGCAGGGGGCATACGAGCAGTACTTC
few	TRBV12-3/TRBV12-4	TRBJ1-6	-	CASSLVGGDSPLHF	TGTGCCAGCAGTTTAGTGGGGGGTGATTCACCCCTCCACTTT
many	TRBV20-1	TRBJ2-3	-	CSARDRAGAPDTQYF	TGCAGTGCTAGAGATCGGGCAGGGGCCCCAGATACGCAGTATTTT
few	TRBV10-3	TRBJ2-2	-	CAISDLSRGDTGELFF	TGTGCCATCAGTGACCTCTCCCGAGGGGACACCGGGGAGCTGTTTTTT
many	TRBV7-9	TRBJ1-1	TRBD1	CASRRDRGAAFF	TGTGCCAGCAGGCGGGACAGGGGCGCAGCTTTCTTT
-	TRBV3-1	TRBJ2-3	TRBD2	CASSQVLAGGEFTDTQYF	TGTGCCAGCAGCCAAGTACTAGCGGGAGGAGAGTTCACAGATACGCAGTATTTT
many	TRBV28	TRBJ2-1	TRBD2	CASSFPSSGGAKYNEQFF	TGTGCCAGCAGTTTCCCCTCTAGCGGGGGGGCGAAGTACAATGAGCAGTTCTTC
-	TRBV5-5	TRBJ2-4	-	CASSLSRETDQYF	TGTGCCAGCAGCTTATCCAGGGAAACGGATCAGTACTTC
-	TRBV12-3/TRBV12-4	TRBJ1-5	-	CASSLGLVMGNQPQHF	TGTGCCAGCAGTTTAGGCTTGGTTATGGGAAATCAGCCCCAGCATTTT
-	TRBV5-1	TRBJ2-7	-	CASATGTGSYEQYF	TGCGCCAGCGCAACCGGGACTGGCTCCTACGAGCAGTACTTC
-	TRBV6-1	TRBJ2-1	-	CASSRGHRKGNEQFF	TGTGCCAGCAGTAGGGGACACCGAAAGGGCAATGAGCAGTTCTTC
many	TRBV5-1	TRBJ2-5	-	CASSTTGKETQYF	TGCGCCAGCAGCACGACAGGAAAGGAGACCCAGTACTTC
few	TRBV5-1	TRBJ2-3	-	CASSSTGGVSTDTQYF	TGCGCCAGCAGCTCCACTGGAGGGGTGAGCACAGATACGCAGTATTTT
-	TRBV7-3	TRBJ1-2	TRBD1	CASSQQGVDGYTF	TGTGCCAGCAGCCAGCAGGGGGTGGATGGCTACACCTTC
few	TRBV4-3	TRBJ2-1	-	CASSQGQQGTFFF	TGCGCCAGCAGCCAAGGCCAACAAGGGACCTTCTTCTTC
-	TRBV18	TRBJ2-3	-	CASSPPFGGPTDTQYF	TGTGCCAGCTCACCACCTTTTGGGGGGCCCACAGATACGCAGTATTTT
few	TRBV12-3/TRBV12-4	TRBJ2-6	TRBD1	CASSLGQGAAGANVLTF	TGTGCCAGCAGCCTGGGACAGGGGGCGGCTGGGGCCAACGTCCTGACTTTC
-	TRBV28	TRBJ2-1	-	CASSLRHDLYNEQFF	TGTGCCAGCAGTTTAAGGCATGACCTCTACAATGAGCAGTTCTTC
few	TRBV6-2/TRBV6-3	TRBJ1-1	-	CASTQSPDSYFDSYAFF	TGTGCCAGCACCCAGTCCCCTGATTCTTACTTCGATTCGTACGCTTTCTTT
-	TRBV20-1	TRBJ2-3	-	CSASSEERAAHSDTQYF	TGCAGTGCTAGTTCAGAGGAGCGGGCGGCGCATTCAGATACGCAGTATTTT
-	TRBV30	TRBJ2-1	TRBD2	CAWSRGLAGGNEQFF	TGTGCCTGGAGCCGAGGACTAGCGGGAGGCAATGAGCAGTTCTTC
many	TRBV6-5	TRBJ1-1	-	CASSYRQRWTEAFF	TGTGCCAGCAGTTATCGACAGAGGTGGACTGAAGCTTTCTTT
-	TRBV7-6	TRBJ2-5	TRBD1	CASSWDRETQYF	TGTGCCAGCAGCTGGGACAGGGAGACCCAGTACTTC
-	TRBV9	TRBJ1-4	-	CASAGDANEKLFF	TGTGCCAGCGCGGGTGATGCTAATGAAAAACTGTTTTTT
-	TRBV6-6	TRBJ2-7	-	CASSYVTSYEQYF	TGTGCCAGCAGTTACGTTACCTCCTACGAGCAGTACTTC
-	TRBV11-2	TRBJ2-3	TRBD2	CASSLMSGRPLSSTDTQYF	TGTGCCAGCAGCTTAATGAGCGGGAGGCCGCTCTCTAGCACAGATACGCAGTATTTT
few	TRBV4-3	TRBJ1-6	-	CASSQDPGSGLPLHF	TGCGCCAGCAGCCAAGATCCTGGATCCGGGCTACCCCTCCACTTT
many	TRBV2	TRBJ2-3	-	CASLYEFSTDTQYF	TGTGCCAGCCTTTACGAATTTAGCACAGATACGCAGTATTTT
-	TRBV2	TRBJ2-1	-	CASSEGRGPTYNEQFF	TGTGCCAGCAGTGAAGGGCGGGGGCCTACCTACAATGAGCAGTTCTTC
-	TRBV7-9	TRBJ1-1	-	CASSQGGEAFF	TGTGCCAGCAGCCAGGGAGGTGAAGCTTTCTTT